This paragraph covers one TCR beta chain sequence. The clone's antigen remains unknown. There are no base qualities to consult, and no much larger clone falls within one base. The treatment or condition label corresponds to: randomized to nivolumab then ipilimumab (arm A) or the reverse (arm B). None of the patients in the trial had previously been given DNA-damaging chemotherapy. A FACS Aria II flow cytometer was used to sort live CD3+CD8+ cells that were negative for CD19 and CD56 from thawed PBMCs. CheckMate 064, a randomized, open-label phase II trial of sequential checkpoint blockade, was the source of the samples, all of which came from patients with melanoma. Leukapheresis was used to collect peripheral blood mononuclear cells, which were then purified with Ficoll-Paque and frozen in human serum with about 10% DMSO. Immediately after sorting, the purity of the sorted blood CD3+CD8+ cells was confirmed to be >98%, and DNA was then extracted.

This entry is derived from a study of sequential checkpoint blockade in melanoma (dated by TCRdb to about 2019). Context from the whole study: In a 1:1 randomization, patients received either first-line nivolumab then ipilimumab (arm A) or ipilimumab then nivolumab (arm B). Maintenance nivolumab came after each of the two trial sequences.

The immunoSEQ Assay was used to immunosequence TCRbeta CDR3 regions from genomic DNA. Genomic DNA was amplified by bias-controlled multiplex PCR before high-throughput sequencing. As for how the authors treated the data: To quantify the absolute abundance of each unique TCRbeta CDR3 region, the sequences were collapsed and filtered. Clonality, defined as 1 minus Pielou's evenness, was calculated using only productive rearrangements. Clones with significantly greater frequencies in on-treatment versus baseline samples were identified using a previously published method. As stored in TCRdb, this immuneACCESS dataset retains in-frame rearrangements with V and J assigned. A fraction of the clones does not appear; measured against another copy, unresolved V genes explain less than half of the discrepancy, and the remainder lacks a known reason. The V and J calls and the clone size are those of that table, but D and trimming were determined from the DNA. This sample has around 18,000 clones in its table, and about 75% of those were observed once. About 11% of the sample belongs to the ten largest clones.

Broader findings and caveats from the paper: The response-prediction model combining TCR metrics and mutation burden needs validation in larger, independent patient cohorts.

The CDR3 goes from the cysteine to the phenylalanine over 15 residues. Only CDR3 DNA is held: 45 bases, read in frame from base 1. Specimen: CD8+ T cells sorted from blood (inferred from file names), collected from a patient given nivolumab and ipilimumab in sequence. This sequence uses TRBV12-2 and TRBJ2-3; the table assigns TRBD1, which was not confirmed against the DNA. TRBV12-2 is a known pseudogene. The source is a human donor with melanoma. The encoded CDR3 is CASRLADRAADTQYF. The DNA reads as follows: TGTGCAAGTCGCTTAGCGGACAGGGCGGCAGATACGCAGTATTTT.